This T cell receptor (beta chain) derives from a study of cytomegalovirus exposure and HLA in healthy donors (dated by TCRdb to 2017 to 2019). In terms of the full investigation: An earlier analysis of some 600 of the donors reported over 250 Gb of sequence data and 95 million to 120 million unique TCR beta sequences obtained from some 200 million T cells. Across approximately 420 genotyped donors of the cohort, an average of 235,054 unique TCR beta nucleotide sequences per donor were sequenced, and roughly 18% of those sequences were non-productive. In the later analysis, no new phenotypic data were used to find candidate immune exposures; instead, reliance was placed on TCR beta sequences and their occurrence across donors. The aim of the study was to test whether cataloging public T cell receptors could identify signatures of past pathogen exposure. Because of strong linkage in the cohort, a handful of DR-DQ haplotypes were treated as single units for association and clustering. Donor age, sex, ethnicity and CMV serostatus were collected together with the repertoire data. All discovery cohort repertoires had been generated using a single sequencing platform. The study combined high-throughput TCR immunosequencing, statistical association of individual TCRs with disease status, and machine learning to predict cytomegalovirus infection status. The study profiled the T cell repertoires of under 700 subjects by immunosequencing and related them to cytomegalovirus serostatus. Besides the first cohort of hundreds of subjects, a separate validation cohort made up of some 110 different subjects was used. Typing coverage differed by locus: A, B, C, DRB1 and DQB1 were typed in roughly 629-630 donors, DQA1 in roughly 500, DPA1 in around 600, and DPB1 in around 440. Of the roughly 400 genotyped donors, about 80% fell in the genetic ancestry cluster associated with self-reported Caucasian donors. An early release that covered some 640 HLA-typed donors contained around 330 gigabases of sequencing data and roughly 84 million unique TCR sequences. A later genetic analysis used genome-wide SNP genotypes for about 65% of the 666 donors, treating that subset as a discovery cohort. An earlier analysis of 587 of the donors used high-throughput TCR beta sequencing to judge whether each TCR beta V gene segment behaved as functional or pseudogenic. A later analysis re-analyzed previously published TCR beta repertoires from 650 to 800 donors and added high-resolution HLA genotyping to study TCR occurrence patterns. HLA typing covered class I and class II loci at four-digit resolution.

Paper-wide results and their limitations: According to the authors, the approach could potentially be generalized to other disease states and immunological phenotypes. HLA typing was unavailable for some donors at each locus, so association tests used only the typed subset. A total of 164 TCR beta chains were listed by the study as associated with cytomegalovirus. Roughly uniform sequencing depth across donors was assumed in presence/absence analyses, although this assumption may not hold. The earlier analysis of about 600 of the donors excluded 15 to 20 rarely observed V segments, including chromosome 9 orphons, because counts were too low. An earlier analysis of approximately 570 of the donors showed that most TCR beta V segments appeared in productive rearrangements either about 90% or about 30% of the time, which broadly matched IMGT annotations. Immune exposure information for the cohort was limited to CMV serostatus. Only TCR beta chains were sequenced in this cohort, and the absence of alpha or paired-chain data limited detectable features. A later analysis found that HLA-associated TCR beta chains were more clonally expanded and had lower generation probabilities than equally common non-associated chains. Cytomegalovirus status was reported to be diagnosed by the classifier with high specificity and sensitivity in both the original and validation cohorts. A further reported finding was that TCR beta sequences accurately predicted the HLA-A and HLA-B alleles for most subjects in the first cohort. A later analysis found that TCR association rates varied across HLA loci, with DRB1 alleles showing the most associated TCRs and HLA-C alleles the fewest. According to a later analysis, most CMV-associated TCR beta chains appeared to be HLA-restricted, and the HLA associations seemed to be driven largely by CMV exposure. Correlated functional status among segregating V segments might reflect linkage disequilibrium, but an unknown experimental factor could not be ruled out. Three of the identified cytomegalovirus-associated TCR beta chains were confirmed in vitro to be specific for cytomegalovirus antigens. A later analysis associated about 16,000 TCR beta sequences with specific HLA alleles at a false discovery rate of 0.05. Several of the top co-occurrence clusters appeared to be linked to parvovirus B19, influenza, CMV and Epstein-Barr virus, according to a later analysis. When HLA alleles, especially DR and DQ, strongly co-occurred, attributing TCR associations to individual alleles was difficult. A group of highly shared sequence variants was considered likely to be a technical artifact of the sequencing pipeline. Most TCR sequences were observed very rarely across donors, whereas some public TCRs were present in many individuals. Because the 87-base-pair reads could not distinguish some IMGT-functional V segments, including TRBV6-2 and TRBV6-3, those segments were excluded. In a later genetic analysis, fewer N-insertions in productive TCRs were reported among donors in an Asian-associated ancestry cluster than the roughly 640-donor mean. In a later genetic analysis, a missense DCLRE1C variant was associated with V-gene and J-gene trimming of TCR beta chains, and the association was replicated in an independent cohort.

Receptors were amplified or captured by the immunoSEQ multiplex PCR assay. For the multiplex PCR, a mixture combining 60 forward primers for TCR Vbeta segments and 13 reverse primers for TCR Jbeta segments was used. The CDR3 region of rearranged TCR beta genes was amplified from genomic DNA with a multiplex PCR assay. On the Illumina HiSeq System, the amplified TCR beta libraries were sequenced as 87-base-pair reads. Per the authors' processing: In a later analysis, approximately 74 million unique TCR beta chains were counted across the approximately 670 repertoires, and approximately 11 million of these chains were shared by at least two donors. A nearest-neighbor algorithm error-corrected the raw reads and collapsed the reads into unique sequences, merging closely related sequences to remove PCR and sequencing errors. CDR3 sequences were aligned to IMGT reference sequences to assign V, D and J gene segments. Each retained sequence needed at least a six-nucleotide match to both a V gene segment and a J gene segment. Rearrangements were called productive when the CDR3 lacked stop codons and stayed in frame with V and J; all others were non-productive. Following IMGT convention, CDR3 was defined as the stretch from the second conserved V-encoded cysteine to the conserved J-encoded phenylalanine. In an earlier analysis of approximately 590 of the donors, sequences lacking an unambiguous match to a single V gene segment were excluded. An earlier analysis of 550 to 650 of the donors classified V segments as functional when productive rearrangements were above 56.7% and as segregating when the standard deviation between donors was above 5%. A statistical classification framework was built for diagnosing cytomegalovirus status from the catalog of TCR beta chain sequences. In a later analysis, V and J genes were assigned by comparing TCR nucleotide sequences against IMGT/GENE-DB human TR gene sequences. The TCRdist pipeline was used in a later analysis to assign CDR3 sequences and most-parsimonious VDJ recombination scenarios. In a later analysis, each TCR beta chain was defined by its CDR3 amino acid sequence together with its V-gene family, and reads without a unique V-gene family were excluded. A later analysis removed 550 to 650 highly shared, low-generation-probability nucleotide sequences to deal with suspected cross-contamination and a sequencing artifact. In a later analysis, a clonal expansion index for each public chain was calculated from normalized within-repertoire ranks of inferred template counts. A later analysis computed generation probabilities with a VDJ recombination model fitted to out-of-frame rearrangements, and checked the results against IGoR. In a later analysis, hypergeometric tests were used to score TCR-TCR, TCR-HLA and TCR-CMV co-occurrence, with a repertoire-size bias correction applied to TCR pairs. In a later analysis, false discovery rates were estimated by permuting HLA or CMV assignments 20 times. In a later analysis, co-occurring TCRs were grouped using DBSCAN, and TCRdist sequence similarity was added for clustering within HLA-allele-positive subsets. Co-occurrence clustering excluded repertoires with fewer than 30,000 or more than 120,000 public chains, plus five with anomalous nucleotide sharing. Here the immuneACCESS table is served through TCRdb, limited to in-frame sequences with V and J called. Missing clones are a known gap in these copies; in checked studies unresolved V genes cover under half, and the rest lacks a known reason. That table furnishes V, J and clone size, whereas the DNA furnished D and trimming. The sample table shows 120,000 or so clones, and 75% to 85% are seen once. The ten largest account for around 9.1% of the sample.

The cohort consisted of fewer than 700 healthy bone marrow donors. At the time of sampling, every cohort member was nominally healthy, though immune exposures that went unrecorded were likely present. The donor tested CMV seropositive and was one of the 289 seropositive cohort members. Each donor provided a peripheral blood sample, and peripheral blood mononuclear cells were used for TCR beta sequencing. The Qiagen DNeasy Blood Extraction Kit was used to extract genomic DNA from the blood cell samples. CDR1 and CDR2 are drawn from the germline V gene (reference sequence): LNHDA, SQIVND. Inclusive of the bounding cysteine and phenylalanine, the CDR3 is 17 residues long. The only DNA kept is the CDR3, 51 bases in frame from the first base. The junction carries 24 bases between V and J, which are trimmed by 10 bases and 0 bases respectively. Note on this clone: Its binding antigen is unknown. Base qualities are not provided; no much larger clone lies one nucleotide away.

Sequenced sample: PBMCs. In this chain, TRBV19 is recombined with TRBJ1-1; matching of 5 bases hints at TRBD1 as the D gene. This clonotype originated in a woman aged 50 to 65 in good health and CMV-seropositive. The DNA sequence reads TGTGCCACCTCCTCGGGGGACGTCAGGGTCATGAACACTGAAGCTTTCTTT. Its product reads: CATSSGDVRVMNTEAFF.